A selection of T cell receptor beta chains follows, all from one sample in a study of T cell responses to AZD1222 COVID-19 vaccine. The method was immunoSEQ multiplex PCR; TCRdb's version includes in-frame clones alone and lacks a portion of them. This sample has 180,000 or so clones; 85% to 95% occur once, and the top ten carry about 0.64%. This material consisted of peripheral blood, taken on day 0 of AZD1222 vaccination. The receptor source for this set is an adult in good health. Each CDR3 is given with its conserved first and last residue.

>TRBV3-1/TRBV3-2|TRBJ1-5
CASSRTGGNQPQHF
>TRBV3-1/TRBV3-2|TRBJ1-1
CASSHPGPGEAFF
>TRBV2|TRBJ1-5
CASSEAWPGYQPQHF
>TRBV4-2|TRBJ1-1
CASSQGPPTGARGEAFF
>TRBV11-2|TRBJ1-5
CASSHRGGGNQPQHF
>TRBV7-9|TRBJ2-1
CASSLDPPRPGGYNEQFF
>TRBV2|TRBJ2-2
CASSEGDQREGSGELFF
>TRBV30|TRBJ1-1
CARTGFTTEAFF
>TRBV29-1|TRBJ2-5
CSVRGQVLETQYF
>TRBV5-6|TRBJ1-5
CASSGQGGNSNQPQHF